The TCR beta chain described here comes from a study of cytomegalovirus exposure and HLA in healthy donors. Study results and limitations: Among the CMV-associated chains, three were confirmed in vitro as specific for CMV antigens. With further analysis later on, most CMV-associated TCR beta chains appeared HLA-restricted. As was reported, the classifier diagnosed cytomegalovirus status with high specificity and sensitivity.

This clone was recorded only once. Its antigen is not identified. Primers for the PCR totalled 60 Vbeta and 13 Jbeta. Clones were sequenced by immunoSEQ multiplex PCR, and TCRdb holds only the in-frame ones, with some missing. This sample yields roughly 150,000 clones, of which just under 80% are seen a single time; around a tenth belongs to the top ten. Donors were ostensibly healthy at sampling, although undocumented immune exposures were probable. Between the trimmed V and J ends, which lost 0 bases and 2 bases, there was a span of 7 bases. This CDR3 region has 13 residues. The germline CDR1 and CDR2 sequences are GTSNPN and SVGIG (reference sequence).

Specimen: PBMCs. The chain is built from TRBV30 and TRBJ1-1, with D perhaps TRBD1 (5 bases). This clonotype was sampled from a man younger than 35 in good health and CMV-seropositive. CDR3 sequence (DNA): TGTGCCTGGAGTGTACAGGCTAACACTGAAGCTTTCTTT. It specifies CAWSVQANTEAFF.